This T cell receptor beta chain stems from a study of blood T cell repertoires in COVID-19. Study at large: PBMCs, B-cell-depleted T cells, or T cells provided the cDNA or gDNA that made up the material.

The data were produced by immunoSEQ multiplex PCR, yet TCRdb's version contains in-frame clones alone and is incomplete. This table holds around 250,000 clones, approximately 85% found once. Participants reported their clinical history, and cohort assignment relied on those reports. The source is a woman aged 50 to 65 who had recovered from COVID-19. Material for sequencing was PBMCs or T cells enriched from blood (not recorded which).

CDR3 residues: CASSPYGTSGYEQYF. CDR3 bases: TGTGCCAGCTCACCTTACGGGACTAGCGGTTACGAGCAGTACTTC. This sequence joins TRBV18 and TRBJ2-7; TRBD2 aligns across 11 bases. From germline, CDR1 is KGHSH and CDR2 LQKENI. Losses at the gene ends were 3 bases for V and 4 bases for J; bases not matched to a gene: 5. The CDR3 spans 15 residues.